These T cell receptor beta chains were read from a single sample in a study of blood T cell repertoires in COVID-19. Produced via immunoSEQ multiplex PCR; TCRdb's table is partial and in-frame only. The sample yields some 110,000 clones, roughly 89% seen once. Sequencing was carried out using peripheral blood. All receptors come from a human donor in a cohort sampled during active COVID-19. Each CDR3 is given with its conserved first and last residue. The order of the fields is V gene, J gene, D gene, clone size, CDR3 DNA, CDR3 protein. D genes are given only for firm matches. Clone size appears in some rows only: once, few, many, or a class for an expanded clone.

V gene: TRBV9
J gene: TRBJ1-5
D gene: TRBD1
clone size: once
CDR3 DNA: TGTGCCAGCAGCGTGGGACAGGGGGACGGTCAGCCCCAGCATTTT
CDR3 protein: CASSVGQGDGQPQHF

V gene: TRBV7-9
J gene: TRBJ2-2
D gene: TRBD2
clone size: NA
CDR3 DNA: TGTGCCAGCAGCCCAAGTTCTGAGCGGGGGGTCACCGGGGAGCTGTTTTTT
CDR3 protein: CASSPSSERGVTGELFF

V gene: TRBV6-5
J gene: TRBJ1-1
D gene: NA
clone size: NA
CDR3 DNA: TGTGCCAGCAGCCACAGGGCTGAAGCTTTCTTT
CDR3 protein: CASSHRAEAFF

V gene: TRBV3-1/TRBV3-2
J gene: TRBJ2-3
D gene: TRBD2
clone size: NA
CDR3 DNA: TGTGCCAGCAGCCCTAGCGGGAGAGGCACAGATACGCAGTATTTT
CDR3 protein: CASSPSGRGTDTQYF

V gene: TRBV9
J gene: TRBJ1-1
D gene: NA
clone size: NA
CDR3 DNA: TGTGCCAGCAACCCCGAGGGGGGGGAAGCTTTCTTT
CDR3 protein: CASNPEGGEAFF

V gene: TRBV5-6
J gene: TRBJ1-4
D gene: NA
clone size: NA
CDR3 DNA: TGTGCCAGCAGCCTTCAGGGAATCGCAACTAATGAAAAACTGTTTTTT
CDR3 protein: CASSLQGIATNEKLFF

V gene: TRBV7-2
J gene: TRBJ1-3
D gene: TRBD1
clone size: NA
CDR3 DNA: TGTGCCAGCAGCCCGGACAGGGAATACACCATATATTTT
CDR3 protein: CASSPDREYTIYF

V gene: TRBV7-2
J gene: TRBJ1-1
D gene: TRBD1
clone size: NA
CDR3 DNA: TGTGCCAGCAGCCCACCGGGACAGGGGCACACTGAAGCTTTCTTT
CDR3 protein: CASSPPGQGHTEAFF

V gene: TRBV10-3
J gene: TRBJ2-7
D gene: NA
clone size: NA
CDR3 DNA: TGTGCCATCAGTGAGTTGGGGGGGGCAGGCGAGCAGTACTTC
CDR3 protein: CAISELGGAGEQYF

V gene: TRBV27
J gene: TRBJ2-5
D gene: TRBD2
clone size: NA
CDR3 DNA: TGTGCCAGCAGACTAGCGGGGGAACTCCAAGAGACCCAGTACTTC
CDR3 protein: CASRLAGELQETQYF

V gene: TRBV19
J gene: TRBJ2-2
D gene: NA
clone size: NA
CDR3 DNA: TGTGCCAGTAGTCTACAATCGACAGCAAACACCGGGGAGCTGTTTTTT
CDR3 protein: CASSLQSTANTGELFF

V gene: TRBV7-8
J gene: TRBJ2-1
D gene: NA
clone size: NA
CDR3 DNA: TGTGCCAGCAGCTTAGGGGGTGGACTCCGGGATCCCAATTCACACAATGAGCAGTTCTTC
CDR3 protein: CASSLGGGLRDPNSHNEQFF

V gene: TRBV3-1/TRBV3-2
J gene: TRBJ1-2
D gene: NA
clone size: NA
CDR3 DNA: TGTGCCAGCAGCCAACTGGGTCCCCGGGGCTATGGCTACACCTTC
CDR3 protein: CASSQLGPRGYGYTF

V gene: TRBV7-8
J gene: TRBJ1-1
D gene: NA
clone size: NA
CDR3 DNA: TGTGCCAGCAGCTACCTCGACAGAGGTCACACTGAAGCTTTCTTT
CDR3 protein: CASSYLDRGHTEAFF

V gene: TRBV7-9
J gene: TRBJ2-3
D gene: TRBD2
clone size: once
CDR3 DNA: TGTGCCAGCAGCTCTCGGACTAGCGGGGGGCTGTCAGATACGCAGTATTTT
CDR3 protein: CASSSRTSGGLSDTQYF

V gene: TRBV6-5
J gene: TRBJ2-2
D gene: NA
clone size: NA
CDR3 DNA: TGTGCCAGCAGCTCACAGGGAATCAGGGAGCTGTTTTTT
CDR3 protein: CASSSQGIRELFF

V gene: TRBV29-1
J gene: TRBJ1-1
D gene: NA
clone size: NA
CDR3 DNA: TGCAGCGTTGAAGAACGGAGGGGCCTGAACACTGAAGCTTTCTTT
CDR3 protein: CSVEERRGLNTEAFF

V gene: TRBV5-1
J gene: TRBJ2-7
D gene: TRBD2
clone size: NA
CDR3 DNA: TGCGCCAGCAGCTTGACTAGCGGGAACCACGAGCAGTACTTC
CDR3 protein: CASSLTSGNHEQYF

V gene: TRBV6-1
J gene: TRBJ1-1
D gene: NA
clone size: NA
CDR3 DNA: TGTGCCAGCAGTGAGGTCCGAGGTTTTGCTTTCTTT
CDR3 protein: CASSEVRGFAFF

V gene: TRBV21-1
J gene: TRBJ1-1
D gene: NA
clone size: NA
CDR3 DNA: TGTGCCAGCAGCACCCACAGGGGTTCGCACACTGAAGCTTTCTTT
CDR3 protein: CASSTHRGSHTEAFF

V gene: TRBV3-1/TRBV3-2
J gene: TRBJ2-2
D gene: TRBD1
clone size: NA
CDR3 DNA: TGTGCCAGCAGCCAAGATGTTAAAAGGGACAGGGGGCCGGGTACCGGGGAGCTGTTTTTT
CDR3 protein: CASSQDVKRDRGPGTGELFF

V gene: TRBV15
J gene: TRBJ2-7
D gene: TRBD2
clone size: once
CDR3 DNA: TGTGCCACCAGCAGAGATAGGGCTAGCGGAGGATACGAGCAGTACTTC
CDR3 protein: CATSRDRASGGYEQYF